This T cell receptor (beta chain) was profiled in a study of cytomegalovirus exposure and HLA in healthy donors. Study overall: Out of about 179 million T cells, an earlier analysis found 117 million unique TCR beta sequences in total. Broader study findings: Roughly uniform depth of sequencing across donors was assumed in presence/absence analyses. In a later analysis, at a false discovery rate of 0.05, about 16,000 TCR beta sequences matched HLA alleles.

Of note for this clone: The antigen remains undetermined.

The germline gives CDR1 SGHTA, CDR2 FQGNSA. This CDR3 region has 13 residues. V gave up 2 bases and J gave up 4 bases, with 9 bases separating them. The PCR ran on 60 Vbeta and 13 Jbeta primers. This table comes from immunoSEQ multiplex PCR, and its TCRdb copy is limited to in-frame clones, with some not included. Of around 150,000 clones in the sample, around 83% were seen once. The V gene is TRBV7-2, the J gene TRBJ2-7, with a tentative D call TRBD1 (5 bases). The origin of this receptor is a man between 18 and 35 years old in good health and CMV-seropositive. Sequencing used PBMCs. This CDR3 is CASSLTPGYEQYF. The CDR3 nucleotides are TGTGCCAGCAGCTTAACCCCAGGGTACGAGCAGTACTTC.